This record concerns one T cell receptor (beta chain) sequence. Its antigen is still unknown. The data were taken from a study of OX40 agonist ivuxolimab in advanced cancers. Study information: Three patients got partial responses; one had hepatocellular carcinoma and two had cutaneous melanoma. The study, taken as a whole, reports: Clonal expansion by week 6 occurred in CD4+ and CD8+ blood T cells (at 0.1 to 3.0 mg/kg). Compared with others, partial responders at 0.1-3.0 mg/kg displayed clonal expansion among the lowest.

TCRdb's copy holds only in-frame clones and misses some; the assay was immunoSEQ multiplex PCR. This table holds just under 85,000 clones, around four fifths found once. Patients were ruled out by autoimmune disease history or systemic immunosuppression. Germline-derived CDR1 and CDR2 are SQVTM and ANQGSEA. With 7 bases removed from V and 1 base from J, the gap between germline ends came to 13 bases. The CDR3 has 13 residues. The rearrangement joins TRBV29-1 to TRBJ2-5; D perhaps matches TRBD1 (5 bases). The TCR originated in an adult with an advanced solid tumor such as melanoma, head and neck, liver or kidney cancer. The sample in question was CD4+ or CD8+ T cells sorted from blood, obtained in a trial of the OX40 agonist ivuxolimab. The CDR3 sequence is CSGKGVSQETQYF. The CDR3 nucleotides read TGCAGCGGCAAAGGGGTCAGCCAAGAGACCCAGTACTTC.